The entry that follows covers one T cell receptor (beta chain) sequence. This specimen comes from a study of blood T cell repertoires in COVID-19. In the study overall: PBMCs, B-cell-depleted T cells, or T cells provided the cDNA or gDNA that made up the material.

Trimming took 4 bases from V and 0 from J, leaving 6 bases between them. Per the germline V gene, CDR1 is KGHDR and CDR2 is SFDVKD. The CDR3 contains 14 residues. Original data processing: Estimated nucleated cell counts came from reference gene primer amplification. Generated by immunoSEQ multiplex PCR, the TCRdb table keeps only in-frame clones and is missing some. V and J calls and clone size come straight from that table; D and trimming were deduced from the DNA. The sample carries about 250,000 clones, approximately 92% recorded once. This clonotype originated in a woman between 40 and 55 years old who had recovered from COVID-19. Sequenced material: peripheral blood. The V call is TRBV24-1, the J call TRBJ1-5; D is unresolved. CDR3 nucleotide sequence: TGTGCCACCAGTGAGAGCTATAGCAATCAGCCCCAGCATTTT. Translated, it gives CATSESYSNQPQHF.